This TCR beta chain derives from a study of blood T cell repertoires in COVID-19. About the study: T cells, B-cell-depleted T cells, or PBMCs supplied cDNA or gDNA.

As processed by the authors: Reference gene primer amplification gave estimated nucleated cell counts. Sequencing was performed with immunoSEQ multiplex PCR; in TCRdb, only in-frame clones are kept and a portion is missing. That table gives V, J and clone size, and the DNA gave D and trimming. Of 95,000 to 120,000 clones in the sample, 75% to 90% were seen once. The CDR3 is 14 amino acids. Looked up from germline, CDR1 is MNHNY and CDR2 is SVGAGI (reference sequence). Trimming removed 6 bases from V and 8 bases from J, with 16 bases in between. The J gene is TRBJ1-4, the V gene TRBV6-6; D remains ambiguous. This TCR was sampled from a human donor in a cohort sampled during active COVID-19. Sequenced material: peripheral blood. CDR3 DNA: TGTGCCAGCAGCCTCGCCTACGCGGGGGAAAAACTGTTTTTT. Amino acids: CASSLAYAGEKLFF.